This T cell receptor (beta chain) was sequenced in a study of tumor and adjacent non-tumor tissue in lung cancer. Whole-study findings and limits: Tumor tissue had significantly higher TCR diversity than normal lung.

Three rounds of nested PCR, following a modified ARM-PCR protocol, produced the TCRbeta library. TCRdb fed the multiplex PCR reads into MiXCR, producing one record per CDR3 protein. This sample has 90,000 to 100,000 distinct CDR3 sequences, with roughly 80% found just once. This sample's RNA came from whole unsorted tissue. More than 3 cm separated this lung sample from the edge of the tumor. Only a few counts were recorded for this clonotype. Its antigen is unknown. With 9 bases clipped from V and 0 bases from J, the junction kept 12 bases outside the gene matches. The CDR3 is 16 residues long. The sample consisted of distant non-tumor lung tissue. The rearrangement links TRBV12-3 or TRBV12-4 to TRBJ2-3; 7 nucleotides match TRBD2. This receptor was taken from a man aged 55 to 70 with small cell lung cancer. In nucleotides, the CDR3 is TGTGCCAGGACTACGAGGGCTAGCGGAAGCACAGATACGCAGTATTTT. Protein product: CARTTRASGSTDTQYF.